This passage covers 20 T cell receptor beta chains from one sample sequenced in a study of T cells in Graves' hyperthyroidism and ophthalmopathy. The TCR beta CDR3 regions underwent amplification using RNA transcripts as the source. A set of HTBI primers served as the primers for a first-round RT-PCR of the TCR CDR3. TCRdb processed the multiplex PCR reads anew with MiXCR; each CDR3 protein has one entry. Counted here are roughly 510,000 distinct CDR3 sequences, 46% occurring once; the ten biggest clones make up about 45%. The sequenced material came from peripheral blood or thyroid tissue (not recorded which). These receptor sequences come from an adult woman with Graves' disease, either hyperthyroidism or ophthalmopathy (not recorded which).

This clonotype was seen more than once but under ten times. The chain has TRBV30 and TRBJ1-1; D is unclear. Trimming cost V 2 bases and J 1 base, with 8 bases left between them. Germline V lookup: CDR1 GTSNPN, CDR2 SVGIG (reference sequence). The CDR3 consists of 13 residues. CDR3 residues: CAWSHRWNTEAFF. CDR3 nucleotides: TGTGCCTGGAGTCATAGGTGGAACACTGAAGCTTTCTTT.

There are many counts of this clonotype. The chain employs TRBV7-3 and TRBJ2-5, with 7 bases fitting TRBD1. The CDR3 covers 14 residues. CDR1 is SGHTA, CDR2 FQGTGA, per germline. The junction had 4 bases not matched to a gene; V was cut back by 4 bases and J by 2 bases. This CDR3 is CASSSLGQQETQYF. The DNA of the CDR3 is TGTGCCAGCAGCTCCCTGGGACAGCAAGAGACCCAGTACTTC. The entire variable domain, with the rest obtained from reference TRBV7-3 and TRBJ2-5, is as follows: GAGVSQTPSNKVTEKGKYVELRCDPISGHTALYWYRQSLGQGPEFLIYFQGTGAADDSGLPNDRFFAVRPEGSVSTLKIQRTERGDSAVYLCASSSLGQQETQYFGPGTRLLVL.

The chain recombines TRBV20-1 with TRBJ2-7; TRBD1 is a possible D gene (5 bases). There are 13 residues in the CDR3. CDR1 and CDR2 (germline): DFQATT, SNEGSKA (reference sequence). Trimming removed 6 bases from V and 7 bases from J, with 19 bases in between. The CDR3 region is CSAEEGDLGEQYF. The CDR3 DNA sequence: TGCAGTGCCGAAGAAGGGGATCTGGGTGAGCAGTACTTC.

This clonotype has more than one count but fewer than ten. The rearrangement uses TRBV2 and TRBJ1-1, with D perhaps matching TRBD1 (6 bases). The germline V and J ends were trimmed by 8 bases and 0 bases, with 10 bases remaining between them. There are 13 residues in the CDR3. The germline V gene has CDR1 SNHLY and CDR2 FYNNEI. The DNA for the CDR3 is TGTGCCAGCGCCGGGACACTGAACACTGAAGCTTTCTTT. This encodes CASAGTLNTEAFF.

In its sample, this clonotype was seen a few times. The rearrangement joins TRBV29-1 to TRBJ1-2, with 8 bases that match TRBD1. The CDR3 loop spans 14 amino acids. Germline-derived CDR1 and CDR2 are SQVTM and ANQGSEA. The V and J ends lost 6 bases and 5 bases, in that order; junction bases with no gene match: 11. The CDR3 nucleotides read TGCAGCGTAACCCAAAGGCAGGGGGCGTATGGCTACACCTTC. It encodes CSVTQRQGAYGYTF.

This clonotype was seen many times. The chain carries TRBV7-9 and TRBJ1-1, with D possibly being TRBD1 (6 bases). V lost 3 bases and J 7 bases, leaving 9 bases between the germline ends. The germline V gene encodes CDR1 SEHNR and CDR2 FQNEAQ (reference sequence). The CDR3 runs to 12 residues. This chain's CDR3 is CASSLGASEAFF. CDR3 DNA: TGTGCCAGCAGCTTGGGGGCGAGTGAAGCTTTCTTT.

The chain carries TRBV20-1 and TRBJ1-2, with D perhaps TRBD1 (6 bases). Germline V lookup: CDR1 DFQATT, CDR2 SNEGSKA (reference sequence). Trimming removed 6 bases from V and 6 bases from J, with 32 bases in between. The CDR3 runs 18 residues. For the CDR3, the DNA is TGCAGTGCGAAACACCCCGGGGGCGCGGACACCGGGGACGATGGCTACACCTTC. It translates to CSAKHPGGADTGDDGYTF.

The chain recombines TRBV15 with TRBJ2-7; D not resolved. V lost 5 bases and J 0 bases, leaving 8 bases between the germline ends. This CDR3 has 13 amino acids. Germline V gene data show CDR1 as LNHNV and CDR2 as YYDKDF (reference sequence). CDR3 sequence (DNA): TGTGCCACCAGCCCTCGCCTCTCCTACGAGCAGTACTTC. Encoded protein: CATSPRLSYEQYF.

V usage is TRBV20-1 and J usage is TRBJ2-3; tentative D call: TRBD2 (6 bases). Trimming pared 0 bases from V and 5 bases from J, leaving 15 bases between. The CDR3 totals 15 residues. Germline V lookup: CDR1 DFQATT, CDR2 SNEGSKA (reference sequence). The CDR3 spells CSARDGGRVGDTQYF. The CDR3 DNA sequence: TGCAGTGCTAGAGATGGAGGGCGGGTAGGAGATACGCAGTATTTT.

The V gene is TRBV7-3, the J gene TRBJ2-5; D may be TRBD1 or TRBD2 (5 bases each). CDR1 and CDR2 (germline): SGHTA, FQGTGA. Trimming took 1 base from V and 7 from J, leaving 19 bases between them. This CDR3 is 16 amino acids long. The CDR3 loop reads CASSLNSNWGMGTQYF. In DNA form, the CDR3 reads TGTGCCAGCAGCTTAAACTCAAACTGGGGGATGGGGACCCAGTACTTC.

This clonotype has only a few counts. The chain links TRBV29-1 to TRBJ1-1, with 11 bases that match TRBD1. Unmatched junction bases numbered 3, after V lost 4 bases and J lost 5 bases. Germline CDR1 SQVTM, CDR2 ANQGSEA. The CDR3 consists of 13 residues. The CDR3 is CSVVRDRGTEAFF. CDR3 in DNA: TGCAGCGTTGTCCGGGACAGGGGGACTGAAGCTTTCTTT.

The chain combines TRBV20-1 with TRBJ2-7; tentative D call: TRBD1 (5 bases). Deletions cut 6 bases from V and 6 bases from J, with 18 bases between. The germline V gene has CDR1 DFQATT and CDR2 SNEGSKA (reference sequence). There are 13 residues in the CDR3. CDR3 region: CSARGRAMCEQYF. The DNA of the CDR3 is TGCAGTGCAAGGGGCAGGGCTATGTGCGAGCAGTACTTC.

The CDR3: CSAPSGGTQHF. For the CDR3, the DNA is TGCAGTGCTCCCTCTGGGGGGACCCAGCATTTT. The rearrangement joins TRBV20-1 to TRBJ1-5; D perhaps matches TRBD1 (5 bases). Trimming took 5 bases from V and 11 from J, leaving 13 bases between them. The germline V gene encodes CDR1 DFQATT and CDR2 SNEGSKA (reference sequence). The length of the CDR3 is 11 residues.

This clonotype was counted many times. The CDR3 nucleotides are TGTGCCATCAGTGAGTCGAGGAGGAACCCGGGACACCTCTACGAGCAGTACTTC. This sequence encodes CAISESRRNPGHLYEQYF. V is TRBV10-3 and J is TRBJ2-7, with D perhaps TRBD1 (6 bases). Germline V gene data show CDR1 as ENHRY and CDR2 as SYGVKD. This CDR3 region has 18 residues. The V end was cut by 0 bases, the J end by 3 bases, with 21 bases between.

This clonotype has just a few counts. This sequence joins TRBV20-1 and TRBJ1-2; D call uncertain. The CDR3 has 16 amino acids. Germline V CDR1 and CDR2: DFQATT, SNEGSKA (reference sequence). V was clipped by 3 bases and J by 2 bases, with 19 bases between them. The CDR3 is CSASAGEKGRNYGYTF. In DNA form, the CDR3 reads TGCAGTGCTAGCGCTGGGGAAAAGGGTAGAAACTATGGCTACACCTTC.

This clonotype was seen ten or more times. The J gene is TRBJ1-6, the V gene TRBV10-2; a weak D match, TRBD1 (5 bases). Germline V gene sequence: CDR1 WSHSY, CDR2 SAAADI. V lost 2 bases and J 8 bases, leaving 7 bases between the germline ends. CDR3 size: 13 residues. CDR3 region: CASSEGADSPLHF. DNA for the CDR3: TGCGCCAGCAGTGAGGGGGCCGATTCACCCCTCCACTTT.

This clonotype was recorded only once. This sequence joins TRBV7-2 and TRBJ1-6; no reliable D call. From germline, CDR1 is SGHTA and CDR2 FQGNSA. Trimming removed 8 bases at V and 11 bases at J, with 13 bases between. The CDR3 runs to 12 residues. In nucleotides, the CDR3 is TGTGCCAGCGGCCCGGGGAAGGCACCCCTCCACTTT. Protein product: CASGPGKAPLHF.

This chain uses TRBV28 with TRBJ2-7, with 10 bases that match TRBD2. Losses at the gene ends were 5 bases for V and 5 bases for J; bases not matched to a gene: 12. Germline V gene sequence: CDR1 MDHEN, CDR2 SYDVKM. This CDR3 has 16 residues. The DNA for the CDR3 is TGTGCCAGCAGTCCTCGGGGAAGCGGGAGGGCCCACGAGCAGTACTTC. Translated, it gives CASSPRGSGRAHEQYF.

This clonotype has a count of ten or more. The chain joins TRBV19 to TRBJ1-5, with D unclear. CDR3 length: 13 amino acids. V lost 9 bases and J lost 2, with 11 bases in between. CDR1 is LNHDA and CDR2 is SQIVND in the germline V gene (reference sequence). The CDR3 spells CASRPDGNQPQHF. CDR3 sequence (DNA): TGTGCCAGCCGACCCGATGGCAATCAGCCCCAGCATTTT.

Written as DNA, the CDR3 is TGTGCCAGCAGCCCCACAGGGAAGAATGGCTACACCATATATTTT. Protein: CASSPTGKNGYTIYF. The chain uses TRBV7-9 and TRBJ1-3; a possible D gene is TRBD1 (6 bases). Trimming removed 5 bases from V and 8 bases from J, with 19 bases in between. This CDR3 is built from 15 residues. From germline, CDR1 is SEHNR and CDR2 FQNEAQ (reference sequence).